The sequence of this T cell receptor beta chain was determined in a study of blood T cell repertoires in COVID-19. TCRdb's copy holds only in-frame clones and misses some; the assay was immunoSEQ multiplex PCR. Of about 150,000 clones listed, 91% were seen once; the top ten hold 0.5% to 0.6%. This CDR3 contains 12 residues. The V gene lost 2 bases and the J gene lost 3 bases, with 4 bases spanning the gap. Per germline, CDR1 SNHLY and CDR2 FYNNEI. Sequencing input: peripheral blood. The receptor was isolated from a man aged 45-65 years with acute or convalescent COVID-19. The rearrangement uses TRBV2 and TRBJ2-5; no clear D gene. CDR3 nucleotides: TGTGCCAGCAGTGAAAGCGAAGAGACCCAGTACTTC. Amino acids: CASSESEETQYF. The full variable domain, with the rest looked up from reference TRBV2 and TRBJ2-5, is EPEVTQTPSHQVTQMGQEVILRCVPISNHLYFYWYRQILGQKVEFLVSFYNNEISEKSEIFDDQFSVERPDGSNFTLKIRSTKLEDSAMYFCASSESEETQYFGPGTRLLVL.